These T cell receptor beta chains were read from a single sample in a study of T cells in localized non-small cell lung cancer. Repertoires were generated with immunoSEQ multiplex PCR, while TCRdb's copy carries only in-frame clones and drops some. The data show roughly 3,200 clones, roughly a quarter seen once. Specimen: normal lung tissue next to the tumor, collected before any cancer treatment. The receptors were sampled from a man aged 40-75 years with stage III squamous cell lung carcinoma. Each CDR3 is given with its conserved first and last residue. The order of the fields is V gene, CDR3 protein.

V gene: TRBV4-1; CDR3 protein: CASSRDSGEPDTQYF
V gene: TRBV28; CDR3 protein: CASSFTGNTDTQYF
V gene: TRBV19; CDR3 protein: CASSWTVSETQYF
V gene: TRBV29-1; CDR3 protein: CSAKSQSNEKLFF
V gene: TRBV11-3; CDR3 protein: CASSLEGQGITGELFF
V gene: TRBV14; CDR3 protein: CASSHSRAEAFF
V gene: TRBV11-3; CDR3 protein: CASSFGTGVRSEQFF
V gene: TRBV11-3; CDR3 protein: CASSPDRGDGNTGELFF
V gene: TRBV5-1; CDR3 protein: CASSPRPSTGGTWNTEAFF
V gene: TRBV11-3; CDR3 protein: CASSPRSSGDTQYF
V gene: TRBV11-3; CDR3 protein: CASSISGGESDTQYF
V gene: TRBV9; CDR3 protein: CASSVFGGKETQYF
V gene: TRBV6-8; CDR3 protein: CASSYSHRAANYGYTF
V gene: TRBV28; CDR3 protein: CATSGAHMNTEAFF
V gene: TRBV19; CDR3 protein: CASSIGGSVNEQFF
V gene: TRBV6-8; CDR3 protein: CASSDRPNTEAFF
V gene: TRBV6-8; CDR3 protein: CASSYSNLGGTDTQYF
V gene: TRBV6-8; CDR3 protein: CASTRQVGSTQYF
V gene: TRBV30; CDR3 protein: CACAQKNTEAFF
V gene: TRBV11-3; CDR3 protein: CASSLGGSMNTEAFF
V gene: TRBV11-3; CDR3 protein: CASSPGQGADGYTF
V gene: TRBV6-8; CDR3 protein: CASSGLPGAQETQYF
V gene: TRBV18; CDR3 protein: CASSPGLMNTEAFF
V gene: TRBV9; CDR3 protein: CASTEQTGPGGYF
V gene: TRBV6-8; CDR3 protein: CAISIPGTGTNEQYF
V gene: TRBV5-1; CDR3 protein: CASSFSGTFYEQYF